These T cell receptor beta chains were read from a single sample in a study of human T cells and chemical hapten exposure. TCRdb analysed the RACE reads with MiXCR anew, one entry per CDR3 protein. Seen here are about 80,000 distinct CDR3 sequences, 8.6% observed once, and the top ten hold about 1.7%. Sequences were obtained from whole blood. These receptors were collected from a female donor in good health. Some clones in this sample may be carry-over from other donors' samples. CDR3s include the opening cysteine and the closing phenylalanine or tryptophan. A D gene is named only where the DNA matches it firmly. Part of the rows lack a size; the others show once, few, many or a class for expanded clones.

clone_size j_call d_call v_call cdr3_aa cdr3_nt
many TRBJ1-6 - TRBV2 CASSEGGLSPLHF TGTGCCAGCAGTGAGGGGGGCCTTTCACCCCTCCACTTT
many TRBJ1-1 - TRBV5-1 CASSLVSGSRTEAFF TGCGCCAGCAGCTTGGTTTCGGGGAGCCGCACTGAAGCTTTCTTT
many TRBJ2-1 TRBD2 TRBV5-1 CASSLRLAGKDEQFF TGCGCCAGCAGCTTGAGGCTAGCGGGAAAAGATGAGCAGTTCTTC
- TRBJ2-7 - TRBV19 CASSIRTQYEQYF TGTGCCAGTAGTATTAGGACACAGTACGAGCAGTACTTC
few TRBJ2-5 - TRBV12-3/TRBV12-4 CASSPSPWSSVEEETQYF TGTGCCAGCAGTCCCTCACCGTGGTCCAGCGTCGAAGAAGAGACCCAGTACTTC
many TRBJ1-2 - TRBV29-1 CSVHSPLNYGYTF TGCAGCGTTCATTCCCCCCTTAACTATGGCTACACCTTC
- TRBJ2-7 - TRBV6-6 CASSYGGLNEQYF TGTGCCAGCAGTTACGGGGGATTAAACGAGCAGTACTTC
many TRBJ1-3 - TRBV2 CASSPAGAGNTIYF TGTGCCAGCAGCCCCGCAGGGGCTGGAAACACCATATATTTT
many TRBJ2-2 - TRBV12-3/TRBV12-4 CASSQNSRELFF TGTGCCAGCAGTCAAAACAGTAGGGAGCTGTTTTTT
many TRBJ2-2 - TRBV10-3 CASGKGTGELFF TGTGCCTCTGGGAAAGGCACCGGGGAGCTGTTTTTT
many TRBJ2-7 - TRBV20-1 CSASMHSLASEQYF TGCAGTGCTAGCATGCACTCCCTGGCGTCCGAGCAGTACTTC
many TRBJ1-1 - TRBV12-3/TRBV12-4 CASSSRWSTEAFF TGTGCCAGCAGTTCCCGTTGGAGCACTGAAGCTTTCTTT
- TRBJ2-6 - TRBV12-3/TRBV12-4 CASNLRGLGANVLTF TGTGCCAGCAATCTCCGGGGTCTTGGGGCCAACGTCCTGACTTTC
many TRBJ2-3 - TRBV9 CASSVGGLSTDTQYF TGTGCCAGCAGCGTAGGGGGACTTAGCACAGATACGCAGTATTTT
many TRBJ2-5 - TRBV7-9 CASSPGDQETQYF TGTGCCAGCAGCCCCGGCGACCAAGAGACCCAGTACTTC
few TRBJ1-6 - TRBV10-2 CASSDGGVNSPLHF TGCGCCAGCAGTGACGGCGGAGTAAATTCACCCCTCCACTTT
many TRBJ2-5 - TRBV7-2 CASSRDRVSGETQYF TGTGCCAGCAGCCGCGACAGGGTTAGCGGGGAGACCCAGTACTTC
many TRBJ1-1 - TRBV7-9 CASSLASEYTEAFF TGTGCCAGCAGCTTAGCAAGCGAATACACTGAAGCTTTCTTT
- TRBJ2-6 TRBD1 TRBV9 CASSFGQGLRYGANVLTF TGTGCCAGCAGCTTTGGACAGGGACTCCGATACGGGGCCAACGTCCTGACTTTC
- TRBJ1-3 - TRBV12-3/TRBV12-4 CASSRGGGENTIYF TGTGCCAGCAGCCGAGGTGGTGGGGAGAACACCATATATTTT
many TRBJ1-1 - TRBV4-3 CASSQDLIGVSTEAFF TGCGCCAGCAGCCAAGATCTTATCGGGGTTTCGACTGAAGCTTTCTTT
few TRBJ1-2 TRBD1 TRBV28 CASQNNRGRGYTF TGTGCCAGTCAGAACAACAGGGGCCGTGGCTACACCTTC
many TRBJ2-6 - TRBV7-2 CASSRRGGSSGANVLTF TGTGCCAGCAGCCGCAGGGGGGGGAGTTCTGGGGCCAACGTCCTGACTTTC
few TRBJ2-1 TRBD2 TRBV20-1 CSAGLAGGQFF TGCAGTGCCGGACTAGCGGGGGGACAGTTCTTC
few TRBJ1-6 - TRBV6-1 CASRVAQSNSPLHF TGTGCCAGCAGGGTGGCACAGAGTAATTCACCCCTCCACTTT
- TRBJ1-1 - TRBV11-2 CASSLGRLAFF TGTGCCAGCAGCTTAGGTCGGCTAGCTTTCTTT
few TRBJ1-4 - TRBV18 CASQKLESTNEKLFF TGTGCCAGCCAGAAACTCGAGTCAACTAATGAAAAACTGTTTTTT
many TRBJ2-5 - TRBV28 CASSSLGAGTQYF TGTGCCAGCAGTTCACTCGGGGCGGGGACCCAGTACTTC
- TRBJ1-1 TRBD1 TRBV12-3/TRBV12-4 CASGPTGRLGEAFF TGTGCCAGCGGCCCGACAGGGAGGTTGGGTGAAGCTTTCTTT
- TRBJ1-5 TRBD1 TRBV20-1 CSAGQGSLSNQPQHF TGCAGTGCTGGACAGGGATCCCTTAGCAATCAGCCCCAGCATTTT
many TRBJ2-6 - TRBV29-1 CSVGEGESGANVLTF TGCAGCGTTGGAGAAGGGGAATCTGGGGCCAACGTCCTGACTTTC
many TRBJ2-7 - TRBV2 CASSVGQFSYEQYF TGTGCCAGCAGTGTAGGGCAGTTCTCCTACGAGCAGTACTTC
- TRBJ2-4 TRBD1 TRBV11-2 CASSSGTALIQYF TGTGCCAGCAGCTCCGGGACAGCCCTCATTCAGTACTTC
few TRBJ1-1 TRBD1 TRBV7-9 CASSLDRGANEAFF TGTGCCAGCAGCTTAGACAGGGGGGCTAATGAAGCTTTCTTT
few TRBJ2-1 - TRBV5-1 CASSLGLGTGLSEQFF TGCGCCAGCAGCTTGGGTCTCGGAACCGGGTTAAGTGAGCAGTTCTTC
- TRBJ1-4 - TRBV7-9 CASSPVRGSDEKLFF TGTGCCAGCAGCCCCGTCAGGGGCTCGGATGAAAAACTGTTTTTT
- TRBJ2-1 TRBD2 TRBV29-1 CSVEGGLAGRYNEQFF TGCAGCGTTGAAGGCGGACTAGCGGGGAGGTACAATGAGCAGTTCTTC
many TRBJ2-1 - TRBV27 CASKHNPLRVNNEQFF TGTGCCAGCAAACATAATCCCCTGAGGGTAAACAATGAGCAGTTCTTC
- TRBJ1-1 - TRBV6-6 CASSYSRGGEDTEAFF TGTGCCAGCAGTTACTCGAGGGGGGGCGAGGACACTGAAGCTTTCTTT
many TRBJ2-5 - TRBV20-1 CSARDESERTLRETQYF TGCAGTGCTAGAGATGAGTCAGAGAGGACTCTTCGGGAGACCCAGTACTTC